These 4 T cell receptor beta chains came from one sample sequenced in a study of OX40 agonist ivuxolimab in advanced cancers. The table came from immunoSEQ multiplex PCR; TCRdb's copy has only in-frame clones and leaves some out. The data show about 73,000 clones, around nine tenths seen once. The sequenced sample was CD4+ or CD8+ T cells sorted from blood, obtained in a trial of the OX40 agonist ivuxolimab. The receptors stem from an adult with an advanced solid tumor such as melanoma, head and neck, liver or kidney cancer.

V is TRBV19 and J is TRBJ1-5, with TRBD1 as a possible D gene (5 bases). CDR1 and CDR2 (germline): LNHDA, SQIVND (reference sequence). Deletions cut 2 bases from V and 8 bases from J, with 7 bases between. This CDR3 is built from 12 residues. DNA for the CDR3: TGTGCCAGTAGTATAAGGGGTGAGCCCCAGCATTTT. Amino acid sequence: CASSIRGEPQHF.

This chain joins TRBV6-1 and TRBJ1-1; D may be TRBD1 (5 bases). Germline V lookup: CDR1 MNHNS, CDR2 SASEGT. The CDR3 covers 15 residues. Deletions cut 5 bases from V and 1 base from J, with 14 bases between. In DNA, the CDR3 is TGTGCCAGCAGTATCTCCGGGACGCCGAACACTGAAGCTTTCTTT. Translated: CASSISGTPNTEAFF.

The CDR3 protein is CASSSPPGRNLNTGELFF. CDR3 bases: TGTGCCAGCAGCTCACCCCCCGGACGGAACCTAAACACCGGGGAGCTGTTTTTT. V usage is TRBV7-8 and J usage is TRBJ2-2; no firm D call. Germline assignment: CDR1 SGHVS and CDR2 FQNEAQ. This CDR3 has 18 residues. V lost 4 bases and J lost 2, with 20 bases in between.

The rearrangement uses TRBV29-1 and TRBJ2-7; tentatively, D is TRBD1 or TRBD2 (5 bases each). Germline V gives CDR1 SQVTM, CDR2 ANQGSEA. Deletions cut 7 bases from V and 3 bases from J, with 10 bases between. The CDR3 consists of 11 residues. DNA for the CDR3: TGCAGCGCTGGGACGTTCTACGAGCAGTACTTC. This sequence encodes CSAGTFYEQYF.